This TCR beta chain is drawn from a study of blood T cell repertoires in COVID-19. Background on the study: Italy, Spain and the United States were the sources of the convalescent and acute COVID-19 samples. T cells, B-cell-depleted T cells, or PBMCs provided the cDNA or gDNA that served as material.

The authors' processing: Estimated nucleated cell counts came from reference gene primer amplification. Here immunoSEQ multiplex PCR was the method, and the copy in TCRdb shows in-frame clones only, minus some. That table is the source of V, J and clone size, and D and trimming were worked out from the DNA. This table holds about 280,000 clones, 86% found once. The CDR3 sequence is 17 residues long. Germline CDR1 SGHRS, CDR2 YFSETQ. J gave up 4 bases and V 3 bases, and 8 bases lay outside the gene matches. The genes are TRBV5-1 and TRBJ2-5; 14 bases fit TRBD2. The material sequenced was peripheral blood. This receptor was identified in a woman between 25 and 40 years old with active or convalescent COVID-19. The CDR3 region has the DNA TGCGCCAGCAGCTCGGGACTAGCGGGGGTCGGTCCAGAGACCCAGTACTTC. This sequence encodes CASSSGLAGVGPETQYF.